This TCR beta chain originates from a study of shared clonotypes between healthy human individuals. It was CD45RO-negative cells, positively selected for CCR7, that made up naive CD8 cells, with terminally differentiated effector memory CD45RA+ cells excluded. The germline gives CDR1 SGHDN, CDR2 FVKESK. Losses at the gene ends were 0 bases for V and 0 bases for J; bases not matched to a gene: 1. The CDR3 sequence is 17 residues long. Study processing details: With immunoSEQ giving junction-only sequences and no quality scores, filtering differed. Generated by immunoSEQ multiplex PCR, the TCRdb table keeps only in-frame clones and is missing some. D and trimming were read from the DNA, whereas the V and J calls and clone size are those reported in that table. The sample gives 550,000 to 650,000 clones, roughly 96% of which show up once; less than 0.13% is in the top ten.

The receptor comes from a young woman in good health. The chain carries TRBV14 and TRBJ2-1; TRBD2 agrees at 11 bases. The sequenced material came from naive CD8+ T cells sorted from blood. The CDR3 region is CASSQEGTSGSYNEQFF. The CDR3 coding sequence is TGTGCCAGCAGCCAAGAAGGGACTAGCGGCTCCTACAATGAGCAGTTCTTC. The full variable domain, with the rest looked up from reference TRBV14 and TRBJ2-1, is EAGVTQFPSHSVIEKGQTVTLRCDPISGHDNLYWYRRVMGKEIKFLLHFVKESKQDESGMPNNRFLAERTGGTYSTLKVQPAELEDSGVYFCASSQEGTSGSYNEQFFGPGTRLTVL.